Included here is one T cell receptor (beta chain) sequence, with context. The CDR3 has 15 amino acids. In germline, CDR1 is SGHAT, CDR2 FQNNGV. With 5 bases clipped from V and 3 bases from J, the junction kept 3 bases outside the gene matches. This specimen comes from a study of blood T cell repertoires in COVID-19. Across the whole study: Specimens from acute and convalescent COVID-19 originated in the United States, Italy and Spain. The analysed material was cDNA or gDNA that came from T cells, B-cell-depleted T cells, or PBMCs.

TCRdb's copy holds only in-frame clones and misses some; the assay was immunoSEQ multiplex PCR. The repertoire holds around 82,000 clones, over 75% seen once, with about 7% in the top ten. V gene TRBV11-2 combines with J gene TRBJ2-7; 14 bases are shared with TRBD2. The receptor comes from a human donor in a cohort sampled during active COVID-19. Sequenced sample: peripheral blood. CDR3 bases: TGTGCCAGCAGCCGGACTAGCGGGGGGATCTACGAGCAGTACTTC. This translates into CASSRTSGGIYEQYF. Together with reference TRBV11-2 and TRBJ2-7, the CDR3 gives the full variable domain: EAGVAQSPRYKIIEKRQSVAFWCNPISGHATLYWYQQILGQGPKLLIQFQNNGVVDDSQLPKDRFSAERLKGVDSTLKIQPAKLEDSAVYLCASSRTSGGIYEQYFGPGTRLTVT.